The next 30 T cell receptor beta chains were all read from a single sample in a study of T cell changes during pregnancy in multiple sclerosis. Data came from immunoSEQ multiplex PCR; TCRdb stores just in-frame clones and leaves some out. The repertoire holds tens of thousands of clones, with 88% as singletons. Sequencing was performed on peripheral blood, taken before pregnancy. The receptors derive from a female donor with multiple sclerosis, enrolled in a pregnancy study.

The chain combines TRBV7-9 with TRBJ2-3; 8 bases are shared with TRBD1. This CDR3 contains 15 residues. Germline CDR1 SEHNR, CDR2 FQNEAQ (reference sequence). The V segment lost 4 bases and the J segment 0 bases; nucleotides outside the gene matches: 3. The CDR3 loop is CASSYRGFSTDTQYF. CDR3 in DNA: TGTGCCAGCAGCTACAGGGGGTTTAGCACAGATACGCAGTATTTT. Based on the CDR3 plus reference TRBV7-9 and TRBJ2-3, the full variable domain is DTGVSQNPRHKITKRGQNVTFRCDPISEHNRLYWYRQTLGQGPEFLTYFQNEAQLEKSRLLSDRFSAERPKGSFSTLEIQRTEQGDSAMYLCASSYRGFSTDTQYFGPGTRLTVL.

The CDR3 coding sequence is TGTGCCAGCAGTGAATTAGACAGGGCCAAAAACATTCAGTACTTC. Protein: CASSELDRAKNIQYF. V usage is TRBV25-1 and J usage is TRBJ2-4, with D maybe TRBD1 (6 bases). Trimming shortened V by 1 base and J by 1 base, and 8 bases separated the two germline ends. Germline V gene lookup returns CDR1 MGHDK and CDR2 SYGVNS. The CDR3 contains 15 residues.

The V and J genes are TRBV11-2 and TRBJ2-5; tentatively, D is TRBD1 (6 bases). Germline loops: CDR1 SGHAT, CDR2 FQNNGV. V gave up 5 bases and J gave up 7 bases, with 20 bases separating them. The CDR3 contains 15 residues. The CDR3 nucleotides are TGTGCCAGCAGCCCCATCCACCACAGGGCAGGGACCCAGTACTTC. Its translation: CASSPIHHRAGTQYF.

V gene TRBV6-6 combines with J gene TRBJ2-1; the match to TRBD2 covers 11 bases. The CDR3 length is 16 residues. CDR1 and CDR2 from the germline V gene are MNHNY and SVGAGI (reference sequence). J was trimmed by 7 bases and V by 5 bases; bases with no gene match: 10. The CDR3 region has the DNA TGTGCCAGCAGTCAGAATAGCGGGGGGGCTGGGAATGAGCAGTTCTTC. Amino acids: CASSQNSGGAGNEQFF.

The chain has TRBV16 and TRBJ2-7, with 11 positions matching TRBD2. The CDR3 loop spans 16 amino acids. Germline-derived CDR1 and CDR2 are KGHSY and FQNENV. After removal of 0 bases from V and 5 bases from J, the junction contained 6 bases not matched to a gene. The CDR3 sequence: CASSQSSPLAGDEQYF. The CDR3 coding sequence is TGTGCCAGCAGCCAATCCTCCCCACTAGCGGGGGACGAGCAGTACTTC. The entire variable domain, with the rest obtained from reference TRBV16 and TRBJ2-7, is as follows: GEEVAQTPKHLVRGEGQKAKLYCAPIKGHSYVFWYQQVLKNEFKFLISFQNENVFDETGMPKERFSAKCLPNSPCSLEIQATKLEDSAVYFCASSQSSPLAGDEQYFGPGTRLTVT.

V usage is TRBV6-1 and J usage is TRBJ2-6; D possibly corresponds to TRBD1 (5 bases). Germline-derived CDR1 and CDR2 are MNHNS and SASEGT. Trimming shortened V by 2 bases and J by 0 bases, and 11 bases separated the two germline ends. This CDR3 has 17 amino acids. As DNA, the CDR3 is TGTGCCAGCAGTGAACCAATGACAGTCTCTGGGGCCAACGTCCTGACTTTC. Translated, it gives CASSEPMTVSGANVLTF.

The rearrangement joins TRBV5-1 to TRBJ1-2; D is uncertain. This CDR3 comprises 12 residues. The germline V and J ends were trimmed by 4 bases and 3 bases, with 7 bases remaining between them. The V gene's germline CDR1 is SGHRS and CDR2 YFSETQ. CDR3 region: CASSPGDYGYTF. The DNA for the CDR3 is TGCGCCAGCAGCCCCGGGGACTATGGCTACACCTTC.

The chain joins TRBV4-1 to TRBJ2-7; 10 nucleotides line up with TRBD1. The CDR3 has 14 residues. V gave up 3 bases and J gave up 3 bases; unmatched junction bases: 2. CDR1 is MGHRA and CDR2 is YSYEKL in the germline V gene. The CDR3 loop is CASSQGQGNYEQYF. CDR3 sequence (DNA): TGCGCCAGCAGCCAGGGACAGGGGAACTACGAGCAGTACTTC.

This clone showed up just once. The CDR3 here is CASSEQNSNQPQHF. The DNA for the CDR3 is TGTGCCAGCAGTGAACAGAATAGCAATCAGCCCCAGCATTTT. V and J are TRBV6-1 and TRBJ1-5, with D unresolved. V was clipped by 2 bases and J by 0 bases, with 5 bases between them. Germline V gene sequence: CDR1 MNHNS, CDR2 SASEGT. This CDR3 comprises 14 residues.

This rearrangement joins TRBV14 to TRBJ1-2; 9 nucleotides agree with TRBD1. Per the germline V gene, CDR1 is SGHDN and CDR2 is FVKESK. This CDR3 comprises 15 residues. Trimming removed 3 bases from V and 3 bases from J; junction bases left unmatched: 5. CDR3 DNA: TGTGCCAGCAGCCAGATCGGGACAGGGCACTATGGCTACACCTTC. Translating it yields CASSQIGTGHYGYTF. The full variable domain, completed using reference TRBV14 and TRBJ1-2, is EAGVTQFPSHSVIEKGQTVTLRCDPISGHDNLYWYRRVMGKEIKFLLHFVKESKQDESGMPNNRFLAERTGGTYSTLKVQPAELEDSGVYFCASSQIGTGHYGYTFGSGTRLTVV.

This sequence joins TRBV27 and TRBJ1-5; D remains ambiguous. The length of the CDR3 is 17 residues. The V gene's germline CDR1 is MNHEY and CDR2 SMNVEV (reference sequence). V lost 6 bases to trimming and J lost 0 bases, with 18 bases between them. CDR3 nucleotide sequence: TGTGCCAGCAGCCCCGTGTACCGGGGAAATAGCAATCAGCCCCAGCATTTT. Translation: CASSPVYRGNSNQPQHF.

The rearrangement uses TRBV4-2 and TRBJ2-5; 7 nucleotides line up with TRBD1. The CDR3 is 17 amino acids. Germline-derived CDR1 and CDR2 are LGHNA and YNFKEQ. J gave up 2 bases and V 0 bases, and 9 bases lay outside the gene matches. DNA for the CDR3: TGTGCCAGCAGCCAAGATGGTATGCAGGGGGTACAAGAGACCCAGTACTTC. Its translation: CASSQDGMQGVQETQYF.

The chain carries TRBV10-3 and TRBJ1-1, with 8 bases aligning to TRBD1. The CDR3 length is 17 residues. CDR1 and CDR2 (germline): ENHRY, SYGVKD. Unmatched junction bases numbered 16, after V lost 10 bases and J lost 0 bases. The DNA of the CDR3 is TGTGCCACGCTCCATGGACAGGGTGGGTCGGTGAACACTGAAGCTTTCTTT. This sequence encodes CATLHGQGGSVNTEAFF.

This chain joins TRBV9 and TRBJ1-4; D is ambiguous. V gave up 4 bases and J gave up 0 bases, with 10 bases separating them. The CDR3 is made up of 15 amino acids. Germline lookup yields CDR1 SGDLS and CDR2 YYNGEE. For the CDR3, the DNA is TGTGCCAGCAGCCCCGGCGGTACAACTAATGAAAAACTGTTTTTT. Its translation: CASSPGGTTNEKLFF.

The chain links TRBV10-2 to TRBJ2-2; D is ambiguous. The CDR3 runs to 11 residues. Trimming took 8 bases from V and 5 from J, leaving 6 bases between them. Germline assignment: CDR1 WSHSY and CDR2 SAAADI. DNA of the CDR3: TGCGCCAGCGAGTCGACCGGGGAGCTGTTTTTT. Translation gives CASESTGELFF.

V gene TRBV7-9 combines with J gene TRBJ1-4; D possibly corresponds to TRBD1 (6 bases). Germline V gene lookup returns CDR1 SEHNR and CDR2 FQNEAQ (reference sequence). Trimming stripped 2 bases from V and 8 bases from J, with 12 bases between. This CDR3 is 14 amino acids long. The DNA for the CDR3 is TGTGCCAGCAGCTTAAGCACAGGGCACGAAAAACTGTTTTTT. This encodes CASSLSTGHEKLFF.

V is TRBV7-3 and J is TRBJ1-6; tentative D call: TRBD1 (6 bases). CDR1 is SGHTA and CDR2 is FQGTGA in the germline V gene. The CDR3 consists of 13 residues. V lost 5 bases, J lost 8 bases, and 10 bases lay in between. This CDR3 reads CASSTYRDSPLHF. CDR3 nucleotides: TGTGCCAGCAGCACGTACAGGGATTCACCCCTCCACTTT.

For the CDR3, the DNA is TGCGCCAGCAGTGAGTCAAGGGTTCGGCTAGCGGGGGATTCTACCTACGAGCAGTACTTC. Its translation is CASSESRVRLAGDSTYEQYF. The V and J genes are TRBV10-1 and TRBJ2-7; 10 positions agree with TRBD2. After removal of 0 bases from V and 2 bases from J, the junction contained 16 bases not matched to a gene. Germline V lookup: CDR1 WNHNN, CDR2 SYGVQD (reference sequence). CDR3 length: 20 residues.

In nucleotides, the CDR3 is TGCGCCAGCAGCTTTTCCATTCAAGAGACCCAGTACTTC. Translated, it gives CASSFSIQETQYF. V gene TRBV5-1 combines with J gene TRBJ2-5; D is unclear. Trimming removed 2 bases from V and 2 bases from J, with 7 bases in between. Germline-derived CDR1 and CDR2 are SGHRS and YFSETQ. This CDR3 has 13 amino acids.

This chain links TRBV7-2 with TRBJ2-2; D remains unclear. There are 15 residues in the CDR3. Germline CDR1 and CDR2: SGHTA and FQGNSA. V shed 1 base and J shed 3 bases, with 9 bases lying between them. Here the CDR3 reads CASSLDNQYTGELFF. The CDR3, as DNA: TGTGCCAGCAGCTTAGACAACCAATACACCGGGGAGCTGTTTTTT.

The chain joins TRBV23-1 to TRBJ2-7, with 7 bases identical to TRBD1. TRBV23-1 carries the ORF label, with uncertain function. The CDR3 consists of 17 residues. With V trimmed by 4 bases and J by 4 bases, 16 bases remained unmatched. Here the CDR3 DNA reads TGCGCCAGCAGTCTAATAAGACAGGGCCTCGAGGCGTACGAGCAGTACTTC. Translation: CASSLIRQGLEAYEQYF.

Regarding this clone: The junction shows a germline mismatch at one end, possibly a read error. The rearrangement joins TRBV19 to TRBJ2-1; tentative D call: TRBD2 (5 bases). The germline V gene has CDR1 LNHDA and CDR2 SQIVND (reference sequence). CDR3 size: 9 residues. CDR3 sequence (DNA): TGTGCCAGTGAAAAGGAGGTGATCTTC. This sequence encodes CASEKEVIF.

The V and J genes are TRBV2 and TRBJ2-7; D possibly corresponds to TRBD2 (6 bases). V dropped 6 bases and J dropped 3 bases, with 18 bases sitting between them. CDR1 and CDR2 (germline): SNHLY, FYNNEI. CDR3 length equals 15 residues. Here the CDR3 DNA reads TGTGCCAGCAGGGAGGGTGGAGGCGGACTCTACGAGCAGTACTTC. It codes for CASREGGGGLYEQYF.

The chain is built from TRBV11-3 and TRBJ2-2, with TRBD1 matching over 8 bases. The CDR3 sequence is 16 residues long. Germline CDR1 is SGHNT and CDR2 is YENEEA. The trim removed 3 bases at V and 6 bases at J, leaving 9 bases unmatched. DNA of the CDR3: TGTGCCAGCAGCTTCGGACAGGGAAAGGGGTCCGGGGAGCTGTTTTTT. This gives the protein CASSFGQGKGSGELFF. Complete variable domain (other parts from reference TRBV11-3 and TRBJ2-2): EAGVVQSPRYKIIEKKQPVAFWCNPISGHNTLYWYLQNLGQGPELLIRYENEEAVDDSQLPKDRFSAERLKGVDSTLKIQPAELGDSAVYLCASSFGQGKGSGELFFGEGSRLTVL.

V usage is TRBV29-1 and J usage is TRBJ2-1; D possibly corresponds to TRBD1 (5 bases). CDR3 length: 15 amino acids. Germline CDR1 reads SQVTM; CDR2 reads ANQGSEA. V lost 1 base to trimming and J lost 2 bases, with 12 bases between them. CDR3 bases: TGCAGCGTTGAAGTGGGGCTAGTGGCCTACAATGAGCAGTTCTTC. It codes for CSVEVGLVAYNEQFF.

The V call is TRBV6-1, the J call TRBJ1-5; the match to TRBD1 covers 7 bases. The CDR3 length is 14 residues. Losses at the gene ends were 3 bases for V and 6 bases for J; bases not matched to a gene: 5. CDR1 and CDR2 (germline): MNHNS, SASEGT. The chain's CDR3 is CASSDYRGVQPQHF. CDR3 in DNA: TGTGCCAGCAGTGATTACAGGGGAGTTCAGCCCCAGCATTTT.

The chain joins TRBV18 to TRBJ2-3; 9 bases fit TRBD1. CDR3 length: 16 residues. CDR1 is KGHSH and CDR2 is LQKENI in the germline V gene. V lost 2 bases to trimming and J lost 4 bases; unmatched junction nucleotides: 7. The CDR3 nucleotides read TGTGCCAGCTCACCATTAACAGGGGGCGCGGCAGATACGCAGTATTTT. Protein: CASSPLTGGAADTQYF.

This clone was found once. The CDR3 reads CSTTTGSGNTIYF. The CDR3 DNA is TGCAGCACAACGACAGGTTCTGGAAACACCATATATTTT. This chain joins TRBV29-1 and TRBJ1-3, with D possibly TRBD1 on 6 matching bases. CDR1 is SQVTM, CDR2 ANQGSEA, per germline. The CDR3 totals 13 residues. V dropped 8 bases and J dropped 1 base, with 12 bases sitting between them.

This chain connects TRBV6-5 to TRBJ1-2, with 7 bases that match TRBD1. Germline-derived CDR1 and CDR2 are MNHEY and SVGAGI. This CDR3 region has 13 residues. The trim removed 8 bases at V and 6 bases at J, leaving 9 bases unmatched. CDR3 region: CASRTGTGDGYTF. CDR3 sequence (DNA): TGTGCCAGCCGGACAGGAACAGGCGATGGCTACACCTTC.

The V and J genes are TRBV6-5 and TRBJ2-7; D might be TRBD1 (6 bases). V was pared by 0 bases and J by 0 bases, with 9 bases between. Germline loops: CDR1 MNHEY, CDR2 SVGAGI. This CDR3 comprises 15 residues. CDR3 protein: CASSYSSRGSYEQYF. CDR3 DNA sequence: TGTGCCAGCAGTTACTCGTCCAGGGGCTCCTACGAGCAGTACTTC.